The clone carrying this T cell receptor beta chain was observed a single time. V dropped 6 bases and J dropped 3 bases, with 15 bases sitting between them. The CDR3 sequence is 15 residues long. Germline V gene lookup returns CDR1 MDHEN and CDR2 SYDVKM. The PCR used 60 Vbeta and 13 Jbeta primers. TCRdb's table, derived via immunoSEQ multiplex PCR, lists solely in-frame clones and lacks some. Here the sample spans fewer than 150,000 clones, about 78% being singletons. This record comes from a study of cytomegalovirus exposure and HLA in healthy donors. The genes are TRBV28 and TRBJ1-3, with a tentative D call TRBD1 (6 bases). Sequencing input: PBMCs. The receptor comes from a woman in her twenties or thirties in good health and CMV-seropositive. CDR3 sequence (DNA): TGTGCCAGCAGAAAACAGGGCGTCAGTGGAAACACCATATATTTT. Protein product: CASRKQGVSGNTIYF.